These T cell receptor beta chains were read from a single sample in a study of T cell responses to AZD1222 COVID-19 vaccine. Libraries were prepared by immunoSEQ multiplex PCR; TCRdb keeps only in-frame clonotypes and omits some of them. The profile shows more than 150,000 clones, 88% of them singletons. The sample consisted of peripheral blood, taken 28 days after the second AZD1222 dose. Receptors were obtained from an adult who received the AZD1222 COVID-19 vaccine. The CDR3 runs from the conserved cysteine through the conserved F or W. D genes are given only for firm matches. Size tells how often a clone was seen (once, few, many) or the class of an expanded clone, and some rows leave it out.

>TRBV6-5|-|TRBJ2-7|-
CASNRGGEQYF
TGTGCCAGCAACAGGGGAGGCGAGCAGTACTTC
>TRBV3-1/TRBV3-2|-|TRBJ2-5|TRBD2
CASSQDWRGQETQYF
TGTGCCAGCAGCCAAGACTGGCGGGGGCAAGAGACCCAGTACTTC
>TRBV9|few|TRBJ2-1|TRBD2
CASSVGTAREGAYNEQFF
TGTGCCAGCAGCGTAGGAACTGCGCGGGAGGGGGCCTACAATGAGCAGTTCTTC
>TRBV2|-|TRBJ2-7|TRBD1
CASRDRDRAYEQYF
TGTGCCAGCAGAGACCGGGACAGGGCCTACGAGCAGTACTTC
>TRBV30|-|TRBJ2-7|TRBD1
CAWSRQGEAYEQYF
TGTGCCTGGAGTAGGCAGGGGGAAGCCTACGAGCAGTACTTC
>TRBV19|-|TRBJ2-7|-
CASSIGGEIGTYEQYF
TGTGCCAGTAGTATAGGAGGAGAGATAGGGACCTACGAGCAGTACTTC
>TRBV5-4|once|TRBJ2-5|TRBD1
CASSLGDRGVETQYF
TGTGCCAGCAGCTTGGGCGACAGGGGGGTAGAGACCCAGTACTTC
>TRBV6-5|-|TRBJ2-4|-
CASSYSGLAKNIQYF
TGTGCCAGCAGTTACTCGGGTTTAGCCAAAAACATTCAGTACTTC
>TRBV27|once|TRBJ2-7|-
CASQSSPTYEQYF
TGTGCCAGCCAGAGTTCACCTACCTACGAGCAGTACTTC
>TRBV24-1|-|TRBJ1-5|TRBD1
CATSGGQGGAEVNQPQHF
TGTGCCACCAGTGGGGGACAGGGGGGGGCTGAGGTCAATCAGCCCCAGCATTTT
>TRBV15|once|TRBJ2-1|-
CATSIGGKTYNEQFF
TGTGCCACCAGCATCGGCGGGAAAACCTACAATGAGCAGTTCTTC
>TRBV30|-|TRBJ1-2|-
CAWKGRGRDYGYTF
TGTGCCTGGAAAGGCAGGGGTCGGGACTATGGCTACACCTTC
>TRBV7-2|-|TRBJ1-2|TRBD1
CASSPGQGAYGYTF
TGTGCCAGCAGCCCCGGACAGGGAGCGTATGGCTACACCTTC
>TRBV27|once|TRBJ2-7|TRBD1
CASTASRAGGSYEQYF
TGTGCCAGCACTGCAAGCAGGGCAGGGGGTTCCTACGAGCAGTACTTC
>TRBV10-3|-|TRBJ2-1|-
CAISDTYNEQFF
TGTGCCATCAGCGACACTTACAATGAGCAGTTCTTC
>TRBV3-1/TRBV3-2|-|TRBJ2-3|TRBD1
CASSLTERGLADTQYF
TGTGCCAGCAGCCTCACCGAGAGGGGGCTGGCAGATACGCAGTATTTT
>TRBV7-2|-|TRBJ2-7|TRBD1
CASSLGTGPYEQYF
TGTGCCAGCAGCTTAGGGACAGGGCCCTACGAGCAGTACTTC
>TRBV24-1|-|TRBJ2-7|-
CATSDNRDAPYEQYF
TGTGCCACCAGTGATAACCGGGACGCCCCCTACGAGCAGTACTTC
>TRBV3-1/TRBV3-2|-|TRBJ2-5|-
CASSQEGRQETQYF
TGTGCCAGCAGCCAAGAGGGCCGGCAAGAGACCCAGTACTTC
>TRBV18|-|TRBJ1-3|-
CASSPIRFSGNTIYF
TGTGCCAGCTCACCCATCAGATTCTCTGGAAACACCATATATTTT
>TRBV6-5|-|TRBJ1-1|TRBD1
CASRGQGVWNTEAFF
TGTGCCAGCAGGGGACAGGGGGTTTGGAACACTGAAGCTTTCTTT
>TRBV7-2|-|TRBJ2-1|TRBD2
CASSFTSDNEQFF
TGTGCCAGCAGCTTCACTAGCGACAATGAGCAGTTCTTC
>TRBV2|-|TRBJ2-7|-
CASKAGLRSYF
TGTGCCAGCAAGGCCGGACTCCGGTCGTACTTC